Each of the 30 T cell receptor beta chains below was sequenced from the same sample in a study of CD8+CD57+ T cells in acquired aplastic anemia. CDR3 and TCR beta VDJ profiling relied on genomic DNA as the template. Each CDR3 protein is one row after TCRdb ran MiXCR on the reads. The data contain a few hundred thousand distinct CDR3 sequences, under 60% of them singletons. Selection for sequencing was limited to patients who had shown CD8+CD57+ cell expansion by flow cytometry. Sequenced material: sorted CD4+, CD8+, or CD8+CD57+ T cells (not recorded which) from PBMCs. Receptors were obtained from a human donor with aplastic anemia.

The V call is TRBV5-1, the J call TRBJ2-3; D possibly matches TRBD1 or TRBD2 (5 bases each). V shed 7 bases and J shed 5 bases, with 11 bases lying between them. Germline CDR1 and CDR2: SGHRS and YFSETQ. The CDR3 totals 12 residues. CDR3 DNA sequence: TGCGCCAGCCAAGAGGGGCGAGATACGCAGTATTTT. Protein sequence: CASQEGRDTQYF.

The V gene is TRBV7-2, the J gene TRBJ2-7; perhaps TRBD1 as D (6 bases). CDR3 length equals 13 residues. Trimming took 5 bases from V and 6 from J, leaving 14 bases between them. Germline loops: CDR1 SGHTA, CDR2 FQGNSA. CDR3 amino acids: CASSNQQGVEQYF. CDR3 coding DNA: TGTGCCAGCAGCAACCAACAGGGAGTCGAGCAGTACTTC.

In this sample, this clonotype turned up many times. CDR3 nucleotides: TGCGCCAGCAGCTTGGCCAGGACGACAGGGGCCTATGGCTACACCTTC. It translates to CASSLARTTGAYGYTF. The rearrangement joins TRBV5-1 to TRBJ1-2; the match to TRBD1 covers 8 bases. The germline gives CDR1 SGHRS, CDR2 YFSETQ. The CDR3 is made up of 16 amino acids. V shed 0 bases, J shed 4 bases, and the junction held 8 bases outside the gene matches.

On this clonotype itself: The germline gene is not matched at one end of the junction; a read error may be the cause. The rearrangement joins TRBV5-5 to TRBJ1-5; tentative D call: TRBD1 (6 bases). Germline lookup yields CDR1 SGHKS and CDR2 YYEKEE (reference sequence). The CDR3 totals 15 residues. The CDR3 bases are TGTGCCAGCAGCGCGTCCGGGACACACAATCGGCCCCAGCATTTC. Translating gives CASSASGTHNRPQHF.

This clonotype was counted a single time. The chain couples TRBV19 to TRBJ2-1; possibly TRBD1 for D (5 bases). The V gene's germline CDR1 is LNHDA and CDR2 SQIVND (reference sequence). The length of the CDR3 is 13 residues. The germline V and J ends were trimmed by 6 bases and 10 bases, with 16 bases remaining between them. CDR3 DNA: TGTGCCAGTAGATTGACAAGGGGCAGAGAGCAGTTCTTC. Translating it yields CASRLTRGREQFF.

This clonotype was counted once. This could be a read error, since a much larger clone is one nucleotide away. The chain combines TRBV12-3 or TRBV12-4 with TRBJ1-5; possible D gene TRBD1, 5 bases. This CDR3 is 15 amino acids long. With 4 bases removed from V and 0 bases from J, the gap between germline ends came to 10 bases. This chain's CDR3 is CASSYGGTSNQPQHF. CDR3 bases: TGTGCCAGCAGTTACGGGGGAACTAGCAATCAGCCCCAGCATTTT.

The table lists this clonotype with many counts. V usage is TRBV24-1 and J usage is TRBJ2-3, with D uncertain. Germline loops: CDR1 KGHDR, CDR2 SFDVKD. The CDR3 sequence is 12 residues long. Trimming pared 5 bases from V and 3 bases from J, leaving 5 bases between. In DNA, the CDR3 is TGTGCCACCAGTGCCATTACAGATACGCAGTATTTT. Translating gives CATSAITDTQYF.

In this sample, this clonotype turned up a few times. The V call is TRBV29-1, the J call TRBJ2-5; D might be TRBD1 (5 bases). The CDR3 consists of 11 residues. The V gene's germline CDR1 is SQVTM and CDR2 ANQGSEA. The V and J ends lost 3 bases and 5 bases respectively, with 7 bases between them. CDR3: CSVDQGETQYF. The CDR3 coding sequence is TGCAGCGTTGACCAGGGCGAGACCCAGTACTTC.

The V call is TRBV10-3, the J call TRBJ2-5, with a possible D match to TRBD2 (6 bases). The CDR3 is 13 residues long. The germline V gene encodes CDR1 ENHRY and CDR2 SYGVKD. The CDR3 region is CASGGTAQETQYF. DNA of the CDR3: TGTGCATCGGGCGGGACTGCACAAGAGACCCAGTACTTC.

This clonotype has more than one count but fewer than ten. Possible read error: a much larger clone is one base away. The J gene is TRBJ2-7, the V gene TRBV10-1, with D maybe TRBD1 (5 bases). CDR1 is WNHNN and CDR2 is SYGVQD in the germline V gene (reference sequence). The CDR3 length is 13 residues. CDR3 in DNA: TGTGCCAGCAGTAAGTTCAGGGAAAACGAGCAGTACTTC. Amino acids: CASSKFRENEQYF.

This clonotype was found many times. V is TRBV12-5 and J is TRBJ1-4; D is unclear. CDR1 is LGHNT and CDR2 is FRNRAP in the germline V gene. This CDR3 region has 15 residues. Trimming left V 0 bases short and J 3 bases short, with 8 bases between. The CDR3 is CASGLVLGSNEKLFF. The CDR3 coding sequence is TGTGCTAGTGGTTTGGTTTTAGGTTCTAATGAAAAACTGTTTTTT.

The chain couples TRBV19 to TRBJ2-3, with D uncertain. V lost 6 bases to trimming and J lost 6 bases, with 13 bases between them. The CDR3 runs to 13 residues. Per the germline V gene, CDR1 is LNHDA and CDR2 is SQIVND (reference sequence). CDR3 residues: CASRRVETDTQYF. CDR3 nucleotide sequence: TGTGCCAGTAGAAGGGTGGAGACCGATACGCAGTATTTT.

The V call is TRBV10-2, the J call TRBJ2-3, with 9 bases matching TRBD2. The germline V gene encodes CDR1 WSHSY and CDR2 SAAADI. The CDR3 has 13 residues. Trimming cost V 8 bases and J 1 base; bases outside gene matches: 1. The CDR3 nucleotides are TGCGCCAGCCGGACTAGCGGCACAGATACGCAGTATTTT. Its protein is CASRTSGTDTQYF.

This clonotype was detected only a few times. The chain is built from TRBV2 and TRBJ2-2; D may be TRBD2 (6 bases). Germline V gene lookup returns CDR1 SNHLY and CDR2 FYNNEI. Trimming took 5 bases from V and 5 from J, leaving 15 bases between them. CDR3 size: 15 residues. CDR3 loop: CASSPGSTMTGELFF. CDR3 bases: TGTGCCAGCAGTCCCGGGAGTACTATGACCGGGGAGCTGTTTTTT.

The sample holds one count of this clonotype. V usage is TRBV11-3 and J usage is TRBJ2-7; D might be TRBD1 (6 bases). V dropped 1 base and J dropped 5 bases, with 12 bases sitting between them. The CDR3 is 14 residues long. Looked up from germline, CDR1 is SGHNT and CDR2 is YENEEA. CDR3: CASSLGSWDNEQYF. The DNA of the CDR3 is TGTGCCAGCAGCTTAGGGTCATGGGACAACGAGCAGTACTTC.

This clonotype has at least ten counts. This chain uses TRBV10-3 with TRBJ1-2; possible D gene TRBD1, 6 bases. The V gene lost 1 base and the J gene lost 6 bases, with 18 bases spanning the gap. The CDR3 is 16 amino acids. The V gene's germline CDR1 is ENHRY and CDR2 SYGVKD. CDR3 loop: CAISEFAPGGGDGYTF. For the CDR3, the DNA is TGTGCCATCAGTGAGTTCGCCCCGGGGGGGGGCGATGGCTACACCTTC.

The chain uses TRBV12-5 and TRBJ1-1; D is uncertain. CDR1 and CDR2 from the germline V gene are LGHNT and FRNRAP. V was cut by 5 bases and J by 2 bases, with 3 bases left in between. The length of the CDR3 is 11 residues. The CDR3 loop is CASGANTEAFF. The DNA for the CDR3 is TGTGCTAGTGGTGCTAACACTGAAGCTTTCTTT.

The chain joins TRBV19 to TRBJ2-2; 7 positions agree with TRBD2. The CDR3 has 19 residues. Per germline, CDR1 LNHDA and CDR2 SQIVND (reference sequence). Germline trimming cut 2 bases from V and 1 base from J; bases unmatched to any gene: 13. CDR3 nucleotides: TGTGCCAGTAGTATATCCATCGCGGGAGATCACGAGAACACCGGGGAGCTGTTTTTT. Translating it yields CASSISIAGDHENTGELFF.

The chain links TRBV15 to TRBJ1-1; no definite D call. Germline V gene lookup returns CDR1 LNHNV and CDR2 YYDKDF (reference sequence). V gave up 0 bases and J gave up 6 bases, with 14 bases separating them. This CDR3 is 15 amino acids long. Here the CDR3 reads CATSRDRRAGAEAFF. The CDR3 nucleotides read TGTGCCACCAGCAGAGATAGAAGAGCCGGTGCTGAAGCTTTCTTT.

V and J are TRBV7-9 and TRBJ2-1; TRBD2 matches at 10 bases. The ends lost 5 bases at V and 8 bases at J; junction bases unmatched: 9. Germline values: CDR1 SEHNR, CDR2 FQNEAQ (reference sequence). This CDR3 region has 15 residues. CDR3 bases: TGTGCCAGCAGCCTCGAGCGGGGGGGCTGGGATGAGCAGTTCTTC. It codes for CASSLERGGWDEQFF.

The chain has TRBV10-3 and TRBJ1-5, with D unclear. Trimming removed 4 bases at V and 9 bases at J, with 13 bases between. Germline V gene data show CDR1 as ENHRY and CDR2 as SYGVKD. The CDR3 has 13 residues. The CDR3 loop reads CAISGTLYLPQHF. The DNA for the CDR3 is TGTGCCATCAGTGGGACCCTCTATCTGCCCCAGCATTTT.

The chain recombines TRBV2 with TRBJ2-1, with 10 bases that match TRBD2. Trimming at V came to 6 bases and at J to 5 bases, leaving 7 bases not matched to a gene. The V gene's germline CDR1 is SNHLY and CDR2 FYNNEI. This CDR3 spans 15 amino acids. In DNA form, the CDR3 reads TGTGCCAGCAGGAGGGCTAGCGGGAGCCACAATGAGCAGTTCTTC. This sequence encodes CASRRASGSHNEQFF.

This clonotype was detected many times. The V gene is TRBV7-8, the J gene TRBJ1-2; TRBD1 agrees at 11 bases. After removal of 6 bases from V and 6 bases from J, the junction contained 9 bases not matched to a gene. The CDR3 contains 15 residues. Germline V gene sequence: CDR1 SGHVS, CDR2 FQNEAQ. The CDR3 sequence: CASRTTGTGGDGYTF. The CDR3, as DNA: TGTGCCAGCAGAACCACCGGGACAGGGGGAGATGGCTACACCTTC.

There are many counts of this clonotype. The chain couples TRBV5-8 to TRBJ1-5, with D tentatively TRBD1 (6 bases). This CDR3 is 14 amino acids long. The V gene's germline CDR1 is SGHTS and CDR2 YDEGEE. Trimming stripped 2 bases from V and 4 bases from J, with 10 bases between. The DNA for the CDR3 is TGTGCCAGCAGCTTCTGGGGGCCGAATCAGCCCCAGCATTTT. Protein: CASSFWGPNQPQHF.

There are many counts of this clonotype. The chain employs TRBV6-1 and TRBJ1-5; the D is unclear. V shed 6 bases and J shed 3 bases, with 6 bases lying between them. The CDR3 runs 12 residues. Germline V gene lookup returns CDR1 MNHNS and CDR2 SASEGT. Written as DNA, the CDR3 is TGTGCCAGCAGAGCCTTCAATCAGCCCCAGCATTTT. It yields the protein CASRAFNQPQHF.

CDR3 region: CASSLTRYQPQHF. In nucleotides, the CDR3 is TGTGCCAGCAGTTTAACTCGCTATCAGCCCCAGCATTTT. This chain joins TRBV12-5 and TRBJ1-5; D is unclear. CDR1 is LGHNT, CDR2 FRNRAP, per germline. This CDR3 spans 13 amino acids.

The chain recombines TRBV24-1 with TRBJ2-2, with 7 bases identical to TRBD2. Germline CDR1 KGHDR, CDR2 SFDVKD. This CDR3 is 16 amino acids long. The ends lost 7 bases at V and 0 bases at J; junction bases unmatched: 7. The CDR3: CATRSAGNTNTGELFF. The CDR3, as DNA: TGTGCCACCAGATCAGCGGGGAACACGAACACCGGGGAGCTGTTTTTT.

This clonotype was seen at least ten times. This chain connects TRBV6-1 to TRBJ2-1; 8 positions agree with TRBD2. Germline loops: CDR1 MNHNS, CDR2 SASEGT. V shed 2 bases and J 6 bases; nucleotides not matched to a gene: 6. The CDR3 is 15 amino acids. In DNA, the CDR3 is TGTGCCAGCAGTGAAATACACGGGGGGGCCAATGAGCAGTTCTTC. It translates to CASSEIHGGANEQFF.

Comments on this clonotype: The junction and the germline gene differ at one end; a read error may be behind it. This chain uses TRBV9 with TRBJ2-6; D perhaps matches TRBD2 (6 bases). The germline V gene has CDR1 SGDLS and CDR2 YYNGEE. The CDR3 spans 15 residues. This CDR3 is CSSSAGTLGANVLTF. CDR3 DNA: TGTTCCAGCAGCGCCGGGACTCTTGGGGCCAACGTCCTGACTTTC.

CDR3 nucleotides: TGCAGCGTTTTAAGGGCAGGAACTTCGCTTCAAGAGACCCAGTACTTC. Translation gives CSVLRAGTSLQETQYF. This chain uses TRBV29-1 with TRBJ2-5; no definite D call. The CDR3 runs to 16 residues. Germline V gene sequence: CDR1 SQVTM, CDR2 ANQGSEA. V lost 5 bases and J lost 2, with 21 bases in between.